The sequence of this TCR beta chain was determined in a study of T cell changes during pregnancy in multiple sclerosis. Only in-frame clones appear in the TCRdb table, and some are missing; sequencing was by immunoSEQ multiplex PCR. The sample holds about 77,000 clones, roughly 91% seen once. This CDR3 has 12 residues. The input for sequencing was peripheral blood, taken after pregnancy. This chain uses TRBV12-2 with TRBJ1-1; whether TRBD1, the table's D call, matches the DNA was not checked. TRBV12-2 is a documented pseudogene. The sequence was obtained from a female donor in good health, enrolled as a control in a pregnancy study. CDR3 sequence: CASRSPGGEAFF. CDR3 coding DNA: TGTGCAAGTCGCTCGCCAGGGGGTGAAGCTTTCTTT.